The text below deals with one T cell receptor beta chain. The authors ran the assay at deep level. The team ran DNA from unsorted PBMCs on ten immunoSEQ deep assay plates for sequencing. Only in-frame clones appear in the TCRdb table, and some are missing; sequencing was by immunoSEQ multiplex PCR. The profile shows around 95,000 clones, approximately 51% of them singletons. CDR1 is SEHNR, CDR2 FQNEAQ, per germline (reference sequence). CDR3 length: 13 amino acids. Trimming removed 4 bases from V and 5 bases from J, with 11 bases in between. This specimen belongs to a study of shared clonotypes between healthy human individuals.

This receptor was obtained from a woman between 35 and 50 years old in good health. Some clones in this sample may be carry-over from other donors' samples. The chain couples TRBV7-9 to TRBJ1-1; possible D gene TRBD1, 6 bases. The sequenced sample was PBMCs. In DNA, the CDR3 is TGTGCCAGCAGCTCCAGGGGAAATACTGAAGCTTTCTTT. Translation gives CASSSRGNTEAFF.